This is a list of T cell receptor beta chains from one sample in a study of T cell responses to AZD1222 COVID-19 vaccine. Assay used: immunoSEQ multiplex PCR; TCRdb lists only in-frame clones, some missing. Of 95,000 to 110,000 clones in the sample, about 92% were seen once. Source: peripheral blood, taken on day 0 of AZD1222 vaccination. Source of these receptors: an adult in good health. Each CDR3 is given with its conserved first and last residue. The order of the fields is V gene, D gene, J gene, clone size, CDR3 protein, CDR3 DNA. D genes are given only for firm matches. Size values are once, few and many counts, or a class for expanded clones, and some rows have none.

TRBV7-8,.,TRBJ1-5,.,CASSLARASGGPQHF,TGTGCCAGCAGCTTAGCACGGGCATCCGGGGGGCCCCAGCATTTT
TRBV4-1,.,TRBJ1-2,.,CASSPDAWRPSNYGYTF,TGCGCCAGCAGCCCCGATGCGTGGAGGCCCTCTAACTATGGCTACACCTTC
TRBV7-6,TRBD2,TRBJ2-7,.,CASSPGLENYEQYF,TGTGCCAGCAGCCCGGGACTAGAGAACTACGAGCAGTACTTC
TRBV2,.,TRBJ1-1,.,CASSVMGTSNTEAFF,TGTGCCAGCAGTGTTATGGGGACCTCGAACACTGAAGCTTTCTTT
TRBV28,TRBD2,TRBJ2-3,.,CASSEAGHTDTQYF,TGTGCCAGCAGTGAAGCGGGGCACACAGATACGCAGTATTTT
TRBV4-1,.,TRBJ1-2,.,CASSQKSDTVRYGYTF,TGCGCCAGCAGCCAGAAATCGGATACAGTAAGATATGGCTACACCTTC
TRBV30,TRBD1,TRBJ1-3,.,CAWSEGAGAGNTIYF,TGTGCCTGGAGCGAGGGGGCAGGCGCCGGAAACACCATATATTTT
TRBV28,.,TRBJ1-6,.,CASSLNPQGTLHF,TGTGCCAGCAGTTTAAATCCCCAGGGTACCCTCCACTTT
TRBV9,.,TRBJ1-1,.,CASSRRGGLNTEAFF,TGTGCCAGCAGCCGGAGGGGGGGCCTGAACACTGAAGCTTTCTTT
TRBV2,.,TRBJ2-3,.,CASSEFTGLLGDTQYF,TGTGCCAGCAGTGAATTCACAGGGCTCTTGGGGGATACGCAGTATTTT
TRBV12-3/TRBV12-4,.,TRBJ1-5,.,CASHRDSNQPQHF,TGTGCCAGCCACAGGGATAGCAATCAGCCCCAGCATTTT
TRBV7-9,TRBD1,TRBJ1-6,few,CASSLERTGATYNSPLHF,TGTGCCAGCAGCTTAGAGCGGACAGGGGCAACTTATAATTCACCCCTCCACTTT
TRBV7-9,.,TRBJ1-4,.,CASSLVPGHLEANEKLFF,TGTGCCAGCAGCTTAGTCCCGGGACACCTAGAAGCTAATGAAAAACTGTTTTTT
TRBV11-1,TRBD2,TRBJ2-5,.,CASSPRRGEETQYF,TGTGCCAGCAGTCCTCGACGGGGGGAAGAGACCCAGTACTTC
TRBV10-2,.,TRBJ1-6,few,CASSESGFVSPLHF,TGCGCCAGCAGTGAGTCCGGTTTCGTTTCACCCCTCCACTTT
TRBV29-1,TRBD1,TRBJ2-5,once,CSVDRGRETRYF,TGCAGCGTGGACAGGGGTCGGGAGACCCGGTACTTC
TRBV28,.,TRBJ2-7,.,CASSAKTRVYEQYF,TGTGCCAGCAGCGCTAAAACCAGGGTCTACGAGCAGTACTTC
TRBV21-1,.,TRBJ2-6,.,CASRSSGGQGMSGANVLTF,TGTGCCAGCAGAAGTAGTGGGGGACAGGGGATGTCTGGGGCCAACGTCCTGACTTTC
TRBV28,TRBD1,TRBJ2-3,.,CASSSGGAAVWDTQYF,TGTGCCAGCAGCTCAGGGGGCGCCGCGGTTTGGGATACGCAGTATTTT
TRBV6-4,.,TRBJ2-2,once,CASSSDSGGTGELFF,TGTGCCAGCAGTTCGGACAGTGGGGGAACCGGGGAGCTGTTTTTT
TRBV7-9,.,TRBJ1-1,.,CASSLGRLQNLNTEAFF,TGTGCCAGCAGCTTAGGAAGATTACAGAATTTGAACACTGAAGCTTTCTTT
TRBV3-1/TRBV3-2,.,TRBJ2-3,.,CASSQVIADTQYF,TGTGCCAGCAGCCAAGTCATAGCGGATACGCAGTATTTT
TRBV19,.,TRBJ1-1,.,CASSIFGSLNTEAFF,TGTGCCAGTAGTATTTTCGGCAGCCTGAACACTGAAGCTTTCTTT
TRBV4-2,TRBD2,TRBJ2-4,.,CASSQDLSGGANIQYF,TGTGCCAGCAGCCAAGATCTCAGCGGGGGGGCAAACATTCAGTACTTC
TRBV2,.,TRBJ2-7,once,CASSEGIGGYEQYF,TGTGCCAGCAGTGAAGGGATTGGGGGCTACGAGCAGTACTTC
TRBV23-1,.,TRBJ2-2,once,CASSQLETTVRNTGELFF,TGCGCCAGCAGTCAACTGGAGACTACCGTAAGGAACACCGGGGAGCTGTTTTTT
TRBV6-6,.,TRBJ2-4,.,CASSYQGGDLNIQYF,TGTGCCAGCAGTTACCAGGGAGGCGACTTAAACATTCAGTACTTC
TRBV4-2,TRBD1,TRBJ1-2,.,CASSPPGTEYGYTF,TGTGCCAGCAGCCCACCCGGGACAGAGTATGGCTACACCTTC
TRBV28,.,TRBJ1-3,.,CASSPLWGSGNTIYF,TGTGCCAGCAGTCCGTTGTGGGGCTCTGGAAACACCATATATTTT
TRBV27,.,TRBJ1-2,.,CASRAQRGYTF,TGTGCCAGCAGAGCTCAGAGGGGCTACACCTTC
TRBV6-6,.,TRBJ1-3,.,CASSYSSDGNTIYF,TGTGCCAGCAGTTACTCGTCAGATGGAAACACCATATATTTT
TRBV5-6,.,TRBJ2-1,.,CASSTGSYNEQFF,TGTGCCAGCAGTACAGGGTCCTACAATGAGCAGTTCTTC
TRBV4-1,TRBD1,TRBJ1-2,.,CASSLTGQGEYGYTF,TGCGCCAGCAGCCTGACCGGACAGGGAGAGTATGGCTACACCTTC